These 24 T cell receptor beta chains share one sample of origin, sequenced in a study of cytomegalovirus exposure and HLA in healthy donors. 13 Jbeta primers and 60 Vbeta primers were used for the PCR. Clones were sequenced by immunoSEQ multiplex PCR, and TCRdb holds only the in-frame ones, with some missing. The sample lists about 78,000 clones; around 70% were seen once. Sequenced material: PBMCs. These receptors all stem from a woman between 40 and 50 years old in good health and CMV-seropositive.

V and J are TRBV27 and TRBJ1-5; tentative D call: TRBD1 (5 bases). V gave up 3 bases and J gave up 7 bases, with 16 bases separating them. This CDR3 comprises 15 residues. In germline, CDR1 is MNHEY, CDR2 SMNVEV (reference sequence). This chain's CDR3 is CASSFGGGMGQPQHF. The CDR3 nucleotides are TGTGCCAGCAGTTTCGGGGGGGGAATGGGGCAGCCCCAGCATTTT.

The chain links TRBV7-9 to TRBJ1-4, with D possibly being TRBD1 (6 bases). Germline values: CDR1 SEHNR, CDR2 FQNEAQ (reference sequence). V dropped 5 bases and J dropped 10 bases, with 17 bases sitting between them. The CDR3 covers 14 residues. This CDR3 is CASSPSGAHVKLFF. CDR3 sequence (DNA): TGTGCCAGCAGCCCCTCAGGGGCGCATGTAAAACTGTTTTTT.

The CDR3 DNA is TGCGCCAGCAGCCCCGGACAGGTAAGGGCCTACGAGCAGTACTTC. Translation gives CASSPGQVRAYEQYF. The chain couples TRBV5-1 to TRBJ2-7; TRBD1 agrees at 7 bases. The germline CDR1 and CDR2 sequences are SGHRS and YFSETQ. CDR3 length equals 15 residues. V lost 4 bases to trimming and J lost 2 bases; unmatched junction nucleotides: 9.

The J gene is TRBJ2-5, the V gene TRBV5-1, with 9 bases lining up with TRBD1. This CDR3 region has 15 residues. Trimming took 2 bases from V and 2 from J; bases not matched to a gene: 4. Germline CDR1 is SGHRS and CDR2 is YFSETQ. The CDR3 DNA reads as TGCGCCAGCAGCTTTTTCGGGACAGGGCAAGAGACCCAGTACTTC. Translated, it gives CASSFFGTGQETQYF.

The chain carries TRBV27 and TRBJ1-1; D not certain. The CDR3 sequence is 14 residues long. Germline-derived CDR1 and CDR2 are MNHEY and SMNVEV (reference sequence). Trimming shortened V by 3 bases and J by 1 base, and 9 bases separated the two germline ends. The CDR3 nucleotides read TGTGCCAGCAGTTTGTCCAGACAGAACACTGAAGCTTTCTTT. Protein product: CASSLSRQNTEAFF.

As regards this clone: Other DNA sequences within the sample encode an identical CDR3. The J gene is TRBJ1-2, the V gene TRBV6-5; weak D call: TRBD1 (5 bases). CDR3 length equals 11 residues. The V gene lost 9 bases and the J gene lost 4 bases, with 9 bases spanning the gap. Germline values: CDR1 MNHEY, CDR2 SVGAGI. The CDR3 reads CASRQGYGYTF. The CDR3 region has the DNA TGTGCCAGTCGTCAGGGCTATGGCTACACCTTC.

V usage is TRBV6-6 and J usage is TRBJ1-6; D gene unclear. There are 15 residues in the CDR3. Germline V gives CDR1 MNHNY, CDR2 SVGAGI (reference sequence). Trimming pared 4 bases from V and 5 bases from J, leaving 12 bases between. The CDR3 protein is CASSSVRQNNSPLHF. As DNA, the CDR3 is TGTGCCAGCAGTTCGGTCAGGCAAAATAATTCACCCCTCCACTTT.

The chain combines TRBV5-1 with TRBJ2-7, with D tentatively TRBD1 (7 bases). The germline V and J ends were trimmed by 2 bases and 0 bases, with 18 bases remaining between them. Germline V gene sequence: CDR1 SGHRS, CDR2 YFSETQ. The CDR3 contains 17 residues. CDR3 DNA sequence: TGCGCCAGCAGCTTACCCTCCAACAGGGGACTCTCCTACGAGCAGTACTTC. Translation gives CASSLPSNRGLSYEQYF.

The rearrangement joins TRBV9 to TRBJ1-6, with TRBD1 identical over 9 bases. J gave up 10 bases and V 5 bases, and 10 bases lay outside the gene matches. This CDR3 has 15 amino acids. CDR1 is SGDLS and CDR2 is YYNGEE in the germline V gene. The CDR3 nucleotides are TGTGCCAGCAGTGGACCGGGACAGGGCTCATCACCCCTCCACTTT. Protein product: CASSGPGQGSSPLHF.

V gene TRBV28 combines with J gene TRBJ1-4, with D perhaps TRBD1 (6 bases). CDR1 is MDHEN and CDR2 is SYDVKM in the germline V gene. The CDR3 length is 16 residues. V lost 5 bases and J 7 bases, leaving 20 bases between the germline ends. The CDR3 DNA reads as TGTGCCAGCAGTGAACGTAACAGGGTTATGGGTGAAAAACTGTTTTTT. It encodes CASSERNRVMGEKLFF. Variable domain in full (rest from reference TRBV28 and TRBJ1-4): DVKVTQSSRYLVKRTGEKVFLECVQDMDHENMFWYRQDPGLGLRLIYFSYDVKMKEKGDIPEGYSVSREKKERFSLILESASTNQTSMYLCASSERNRVMGEKLFFGSGTQLSVL.

The chain is built from TRBV19 and TRBJ1-1; D gene uncertain. CDR1 is LNHDA and CDR2 is SQIVND in the germline V gene (reference sequence). Trimming took 4 bases from V and 3 from J, leaving 12 bases between them. The CDR3 extends over 14 amino acids. As DNA, the CDR3 is TGTGCCAGTAGTAGAAAGAGGGAACACACTGAAGCTTTCTTT. The encoded protein is CASSRKREHTEAFF.

The chain links TRBV4-1 to TRBJ2-7, with 8 bases that match TRBD2. Per germline, CDR1 MGHRA and CDR2 YSYEKL. The CDR3 loop spans 14 amino acids. J gave up 3 bases and V 4 bases, and 5 bases lay outside the gene matches. Here the CDR3 reads CASSPGGAYYEQYF. In DNA form, the CDR3 reads TGCGCCAGCAGCCCCGGGGGGGCGTACTACGAGCAGTACTTC.

This clone came up once. The chain has TRBV20-1 and TRBJ1-1, with D possibly being TRBD1 (5 bases). The V and J ends lost 5 bases and 7 bases respectively, with 8 bases between them. CDR1 and CDR2 (germline): DFQATT, SNEGSKA (reference sequence). The CDR3 loop spans 10 amino acids. For the CDR3, the DNA is TGCAGTGCTTGGGGGGGTGAAGCTTTCTTT. Translating gives CSAWGGEAFF.

The V gene is TRBV29-1, the J gene TRBJ1-1, with a tentative D call TRBD1 (6 bases). The CDR3 consists of 15 residues. The germline V gene has CDR1 SQVTM and CDR2 ANQGSEA. The V gene lost 3 bases and the J gene lost 2 bases, with 16 bases spanning the gap. CDR3 protein: CSVDSGARLNTEAFF. The CDR3 DNA sequence: TGCAGCGTTGATTCAGGGGCAAGATTAAACACTGAAGCTTTCTTT.

The chain links TRBV28 to TRBJ1-1, with 10 positions matching TRBD1. The V gene's germline CDR1 is MDHEN and CDR2 SYDVKM. The ends lost 5 bases at V and 6 bases at J; junction bases unmatched: 12. The CDR3 is 16 residues long. The CDR3 reads CASSTPSRQGAAEAFF. CDR3 coding DNA: TGTGCCAGCAGTACCCCATCGAGACAGGGGGCCGCTGAAGCTTTCTTT.

This clone has just a few counts. The chain couples TRBV7-9 to TRBJ2-1; TRBD2 aligns across 9 bases. Germline V lookup: CDR1 SEHNR, CDR2 FQNEAQ (reference sequence). The V gene end was trimmed by 5 bases and the J gene end by 11 bases; junction bases not matched to a gene: 7. The CDR3 is 13 residues long. The CDR3 sequence is CASSTLAGDKQFF. The DNA for the CDR3 is TGTGCCAGCAGCACCTTAGCGGGGGACAAGCAGTTCTTC.

The chain combines TRBV7-2 with TRBJ2-7; TRBD1 is a possible D gene (6 bases). V was cut by 5 bases and J by 6 bases, with 17 bases left in between. The CDR3 sequence is 14 residues long. The V gene's germline CDR1 is SGHTA and CDR2 FQGNSA. This CDR3 is CASSGTKGGFEQYF. In DNA, the CDR3 is TGTGCCAGCAGCGGGACCAAAGGGGGTTTCGAGCAGTACTTC.

The chain combines TRBV9 with TRBJ1-3, with D possibly matching TRBD1 (6 bases). V was trimmed by 4 bases and J by 0 bases, leaving 8 bases between them. Per the germline V gene, CDR1 is SGDLS and CDR2 is YYNGEE. The CDR3 is made up of 14 amino acids. This CDR3 reads CASSTGLSGNTIYF. CDR3 DNA sequence: TGTGCCAGCAGCACAGGGCTCTCTGGAAACACCATATATTTT.

This clone was seen just once. The junction departs from germline at one end; a sequencing error may be responsible. The genes are TRBV6-1 and TRBJ1-2, with D tentatively TRBD1 (6 bases). Germline V gene data show CDR1 as MNHNS and CDR2 as SASEGT. CDR3 size: 12 residues. Here the CDR3 DNA reads TGTGCCGTCCAGGACAGTTCCTATGGCTACCCCTTC. Translation: CAVQDSSYGYPF.

The V and J genes are TRBV19 and TRBJ1-2; 7 positions match TRBD1. The CDR3 extends over 15 amino acids. The germline V gene has CDR1 LNHDA and CDR2 SQIVND (reference sequence). Trimming took 1 base from V and 6 from J; bases not matched to a gene: 8. The CDR3 region has the DNA TGTGCCAGTAGTATAGTGGAGGGGGCAGCGGATGGCTACACCTTC. Its protein is CASSIVEGAADGYTF.

The rearrangement links TRBV25-1 to TRBJ2-5, with D possibly being TRBD2 (6 bases). Trimming left V 8 bases short and J 4 bases short, with 17 bases between. The germline gives CDR1 MGHDK, CDR2 SYGVNS. This CDR3 is built from 14 residues. CDR3 DNA sequence: TGTGCCAGCGGACGGACTTTGGAGGGAGAGACCCAGTACTTC. Protein: CASGRTLEGETQYF.

The rearrangement uses TRBV18 and TRBJ1-5, with a tentative D call TRBD1 (6 bases). The CDR3 is 13 residues long. Germline V gene data show CDR1 as KGHSH and CDR2 as LQKENI. V lost 6 bases and J 4 bases, leaving 10 bases between the germline ends. CDR3 residues: CASSPDSNQPQHF. DNA for the CDR3: TGTGCCAGCTCCCCGGACAGTAATCAGCCCCAGCATTTT.

The chain combines TRBV7-9 with TRBJ1-2; the D gene is possibly TRBD1 (6 bases). Germline V gene lookup returns CDR1 SEHNR and CDR2 FQNEAQ (reference sequence). The CDR3 loop spans 13 amino acids. V shed 1 base and J shed 9 bases, with 12 bases lying between them. The CDR3 DNA reads as TGTGCCAGCAGCTTAGAACAGGGTTACCGCTACACCTTC. The encoded protein is CASSLEQGYRYTF.

The rearrangement joins TRBV5-6 to TRBJ2-2; no firm D call. The V gene's germline CDR1 is SGHDT and CDR2 YYEEEE. This CDR3 contains 15 residues. The V end was cut by 3 bases, the J end by 1 base, with 10 bases between. This chain's CDR3 is CASSSLQKNTGELFF. The CDR3 bases are TGTGCCAGCAGCTCCCTACAGAAGAACACCGGGGAGCTGTTTTTT.